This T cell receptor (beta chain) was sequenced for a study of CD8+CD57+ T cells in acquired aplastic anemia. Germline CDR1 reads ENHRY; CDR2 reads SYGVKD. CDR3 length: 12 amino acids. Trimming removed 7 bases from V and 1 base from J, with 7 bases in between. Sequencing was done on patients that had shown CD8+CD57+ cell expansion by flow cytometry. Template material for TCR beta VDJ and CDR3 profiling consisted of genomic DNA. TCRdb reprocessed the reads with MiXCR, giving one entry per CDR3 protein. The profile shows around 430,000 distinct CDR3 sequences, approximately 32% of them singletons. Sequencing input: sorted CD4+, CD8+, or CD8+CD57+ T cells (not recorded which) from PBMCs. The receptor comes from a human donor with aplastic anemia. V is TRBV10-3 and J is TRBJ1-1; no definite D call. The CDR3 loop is CAITFGNTEAFF. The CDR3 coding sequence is TGTGCCATCACGTTTGGGAACACTGAAGCTTTCTTT.